This is a list of T cell receptor beta chains from one sample in a study of beta chain features in type 1 diabetes. The data were produced by immunoSEQ multiplex PCR, yet TCRdb's version contains in-frame clones alone and is incomplete. The table includes fewer than 900,000 clones, roughly 15% detected once. Material: naive CD4+ T cells from blood. The receptors derive from a young woman in good health. The CDR3 runs from the conserved cysteine through the conserved F or W. A D gene is named only where the DNA matches it firmly. The size of a clone is reported for some rows only, either as once, few or many, or as a class for expanded clones.

cdr3_aa	cdr3_nt	v_call	j_call	d_call	clone_size
CASSFFGTLGETQYF	TGTGCCAGCAGCTTTTTTGGGACACTGGGAGAGACCCAGTACTTC	TRBV5-4	TRBJ2-5	-	-
CASSFRGTDRQYF	TGTGCCAGCAGCTTCAGGGGTACTGACAGGCAGTATTTT	TRBV7-9	TRBJ2-3	-	-
CASSIARGGTGELFF	TGTGCCAGTAGTATCGCCAGGGGAGGCACCGGGGAGCTGTTTTTT	TRBV19	TRBJ2-2	-	few
CASSLDPSGGYNEQFF	TGCGCCAGCAGCTTGGATCCCAGCGGGGGGTACAATGAGCAGTTCTTC	TRBV5-1	TRBJ2-1	TRBD2	-
CASRGGQAPTYEQYF	TGTGCCAGCAGGGGGGGACAGGCCCCCACCTACGAGCAGTACTTC	TRBV6-6	TRBJ2-7	TRBD1	-
CASSPAGFSGNTIYF	TGTGCCAGCAGTCCTGCAGGATTCTCTGGAAACACCATATATTTT	TRBV6-5	TRBJ1-3	-	-
CASRSTGFANYEQYF	TGTGCCAGCAGATCTACAGGGTTCGCGAACTACGAGCAGTACTTC	TRBV6-6	TRBJ2-7	-	few
CASSYFGTSGPQTQYF	TGTGCCAGCAGTTACTTCGGAACTAGCGGGCCCCAGACCCAGTACTTC	TRBV6-5	TRBJ2-5	TRBD2	few
CASSRNNEQFF	TGTGCCAGCAGCCGAAACAATGAGCAGTTCTTC	TRBV27	TRBJ2-1	-	-
CASSGLGLANTGELFF	TGTGCCAGCAGCGGTTTGGGACTAGCGAACACCGGGGAGCTGTTTTTT	TRBV25-1	TRBJ2-2	TRBD2	few
CASRQDNQPQHF	TGTGCCAGCAGACAGGATAATCAGCCCCAGCATTTT	TRBV2	TRBJ1-5	-	few
CASSPRTSGSVNTQYF	TGTGCCAGCTCACCTCGCACTAGCGGGAGTGTAAATACGCAGTATTTT	TRBV18	TRBJ2-3	TRBD2	-
CASSSLGYNEQFF	TGTGCCAGCTCATCACTTGGGTACAATGAGCAGTTCTTC	TRBV18	TRBJ2-1	-	-
CASTGQSNYGYTF	TGTGCCAGCACGGGACAGAGTAACTATGGCTACACCTTC	TRBV7-9	TRBJ1-2	TRBD1	-
CASSQDRGRTGLAGGYEQYF	TGCGCCAGCAGCCAAGATCGAGGCAGGACGGGACTAGCGGGAGGGTACGAGCAGTACTTC	TRBV4-3	TRBJ2-7	TRBD2	-
CAISAREGLGSYEQYF	TGTGCCATCAGTGCCCGGGAGGGGTTGGGATCCTACGAGCAGTACTTC	TRBV10-3	TRBJ2-7	TRBD2	few
CASSGSQGVAGNTIYF	TGCGCCAGCAGCGGATCACAGGGGGTTGCTGGAAACACCATATATTTT	TRBV10-1	TRBJ1-3	TRBD1	few
CASRAANYGYTF	TGTGCCAGTAGGGCAGCTAACTATGGCTACACCTTC	TRBV19	TRBJ1-2	-	-
CASSLGGTNNQPQHF	TGCGCCAGCAGCTTGGGTGGCACTAACAATCAGCCCCAGCATTTT	TRBV5-1	TRBJ1-5	-	-
CASSPVGGNQPQHF	TGTGCCAGCAGCCCCGTTGGAGGGAATCAGCCCCAGCATTTT	TRBV7-9	TRBJ1-5	-	-
CASSGGQTFIAKNIQYF	TGTGCCAGCAGTGGGGGACAGACCTTTATAGCCAAAAACATTCAGTACTTC	TRBV6-1	TRBJ2-4	TRBD1	few
CASSLGQKNIQYF	TGTGCCAGCAGCTTGGGGCAGAAAAACATTCAGTACTTC	TRBV11-2	TRBJ2-4	-	few
CASSDDSAAGFYEQYF	TGTGCCAGCAGTGACGACTCCGCGGCCGGATTCTACGAGCAGTACTTC	TRBV2	TRBJ2-7	-	-
CASRFSTGELFF	TGTGCCAGTAGATTCAGTACCGGGGAGCTGTTTTTT	TRBV19	TRBJ2-2	-	-
CASSLNYADTQYF	TGTGCCAGCAGCTTAAACTACGCAGATACGCAGTATTTT	TRBV7-3	TRBJ2-3	-	once
CASSQDLPSREQFF	TGCGCCAGCAGCCAAGATTTGCCGTCACGGGAGCAGTTCTTC	TRBV4-3	TRBJ2-1	-	few
CSAGSYGYTF	TGCAGTGCGGGCTCCTATGGCTACACCTTC	TRBV20-1	TRBJ1-2	-	-
CASSGGIRASTDTQYF	TGCGCCAGCAGCGGGGGTATCAGAGCTAGCACAGATACGCAGTATTTT	TRBV5-1	TRBJ2-3	-	-
CASSERDRGHEQFF	TGTGCCAGCAGTGAGCGGGACAGGGGGCATGAGCAGTTCTTC	TRBV6-1	TRBJ2-1	TRBD1	-
CASSSVGTGEEKLFF	TGTGCCAGCAGTTCTGTTGGGACAGGGGAAGAAAAACTGTTTTTT	TRBV5-4	TRBJ1-4	TRBD1	few
CASSRITGTSSNNEQFF	TGCGCCAGCAGCCGGATTACTGGGACTAGCTCCAACAATGAGCAGTTCTTC	TRBV5-1	TRBJ2-1	TRBD2	-
CASSRDRGEGQPQHF	TGTGCCAGCAGTCGGGACAGGGGAGAGGGACAGCCCCAGCATTTT	TRBV2	TRBJ1-5	TRBD1	few
CASRVTGFPEAFF	TGTGCCAGCAGGGTAACAGGGTTCCCTGAAGCTTTCTTT	TRBV28	TRBJ1-1	-	-
CASSLRDRVDSIQYF	TGTGCCAGCAGCTTACGAGACAGGGTGGATAGCATTCAGTACTTC	TRBV7-9	TRBJ2-4	TRBD1	-
CASSSDRVADTQYF	TGTGCCAGCAGCTCGGACAGGGTGGCAGATACGCAGTATTTT	TRBV7-2	TRBJ2-3	TRBD1	-
CASSQDRPPKQETQYF	TGTGCCAGCAGCCAAGATCGCCCGCCAAAACAAGAGACCCAGTACTTC	TRBV11-2	TRBJ2-5	-	-
CATSRDQIAEQFF	TGTGCCACCAGCAGAGATCAAATAGCGGAGCAGTTCTTC	TRBV15	TRBJ2-1	-	few
CASSVSSGGLAGFLTGELFF	TGTGCCAGCAGCGTCTCTTCCGGGGGACTAGCGGGATTCTTAACCGGGGAGCTGTTTTTT	TRBV5-4	TRBJ2-2	TRBD2	-
CASSLFPLSAGTDTQYF	TGCGCCAGCAGTCTTTTCCCCCTAAGCGCCGGCACAGATACGCAGTATTTT	TRBV23-1	TRBJ2-3	-	many
CASSAGASSYNEQFF	TGTGCCAGCAGTGCCGGGGCTTCATCCTACAATGAGCAGTTCTTC	TRBV25-1	TRBJ2-1	-	-
CASSPTSGGANEQFF	TGTGCCAGCTCACCGACTAGCGGGGGAGCTAATGAGCAGTTCTTC	TRBV18	TRBJ2-1	TRBD2	-